This T cell receptor (beta chain) was recorded in a study of OX40 agonist ivuxolimab in advanced cancers. About the study: Hepatocellular carcinoma, melanoma, renal cell or head and neck cancer was diagnosed in the dose-escalation patients. Patients were under 90% male with ages roughly 23 to 79, mean about 60. Partial responses were achieved by three patients: one hepatocellular carcinoma, two cutaneous melanoma. Regarding the study as a whole: Mean expanded clone counts were higher in CD8+ than CD4+ T cells.

CDR1 and CDR2 (germline): MNHEY, SMNVEV (reference sequence). The CDR3 has 14 amino acids. V shed 6 bases and J shed 7 bases, with 16 bases lying between them. With respect to this clone: What it binds is unknown.

Method: immunoSEQ multiplex PCR; TCRdb's copy keeps in-frame clones and lacks some. Of some 24,000 clones detected, 78% appear once; the ten largest clones hold over 1.1%. The sample in question was CD4+ or CD8+ T cells sorted from blood, obtained in a trial of the OX40 agonist ivuxolimab. The chain has TRBV27 and TRBJ1-5; D gene ambiguous. The origin of this receptor is an adult with an advanced solid tumor such as melanoma, head and neck, liver or kidney cancer. CDR3 in amino acids: CASSPNIARQPQHF. The CDR3 region has the DNA TGTGCCAGCAGCCCTAACATCGCGAGGCAGCCCCAGCATTTT.